This T cell receptor (beta chain) is drawn from a study of T cells in Graves' hyperthyroidism and ophthalmopathy. Study in general: Before treatment of any kind, peripheral blood was taken at initial diagnosis.

Amplified regions were TCR beta CDR3 sequences from RNA transcripts. With the HTBI primer set, the TCR CDR3 went through a first round of RT-PCR. MiXCR, applied by TCRdb to the multiplex PCR reads, yields one record per CDR3 protein. This table has more than 650,000 distinct CDR3 sequences, around 13% appearing once. The study's findings and limits: Through a model of 13 V-J features, ophthalmopathy was separated from stable hyperthyroidism.

This clonotype was observed at least ten times. Its target is unknown. The V gene lost 0 bases and the J gene lost 1 base, with 11 bases spanning the gap. The CDR3 is made up of 16 amino acids. Germline values: CDR1 SGHRS, CDR2 YFSETQ. The receptor's source is a woman aged 18-29 years with Graves' hyperthyroidism. The chain combines TRBV5-1 with TRBJ1-3, with D tentatively TRBD1 (5 bases). The sequencing sample was made of blood. The CDR3 DNA follows: TGCGCCAGCAGCTTGGGGCACAGGAGTTCTGGAAACACCATATATTTT. Protein sequence: CASSLGHRSSGNTIYF.